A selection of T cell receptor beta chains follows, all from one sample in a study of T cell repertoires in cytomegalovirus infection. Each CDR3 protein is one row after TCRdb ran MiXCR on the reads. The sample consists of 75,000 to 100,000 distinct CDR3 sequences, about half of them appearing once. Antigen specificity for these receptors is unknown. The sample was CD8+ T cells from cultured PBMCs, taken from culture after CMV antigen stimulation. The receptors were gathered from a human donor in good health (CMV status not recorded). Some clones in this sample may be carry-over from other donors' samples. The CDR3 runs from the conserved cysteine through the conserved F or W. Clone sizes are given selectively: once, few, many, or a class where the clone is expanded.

CDR3: CASGQNSGANVLTF
J: TRBJ2-6
V: TRBV7-6
size: NA

CDR3: CASTSGTALYEQYF
J: TRBJ2-7
V: TRBV6-1
size: once

CDR3: CSARSLREAIDSPLHF
J: TRBJ1-6
V: TRBV20-1
size: NA

CDR3: CASSLSQLNQPQHF
J: TRBJ1-5
V: TRBV11-2
size: NA

CDR3: CASRRTKGTDTQYF
J: TRBJ2-3
V: TRBV27
size: NA

CDR3: CSAYTQGHLSNQPQHF
J: TRBJ1-5
V: TRBV20-1
size: NA

CDR3: CASSLGIAGSSTDTQYF
J: TRBJ2-3
V: TRBV7-2
size: few

CDR3: CASSLGTLKDEETQYF
J: TRBJ2-5
V: TRBV6-8
size: NA

CDR3: CASSFSRTGGETQYF
J: TRBJ2-5
V: TRBV7-9
size: NA

CDR3: CASSNDDFNNEQFF
J: TRBJ2-1
V: TRBV7-8
size: NA

CDR3: CASSTFRDEQFF
J: TRBJ2-1
V: TRBV28
size: NA

CDR3: CASSVGAGSYNEQFF
J: TRBJ2-1
V: TRBV9
size: NA

CDR3: CASSLALTSGQETQYF
J: TRBJ2-5
V: TRBV12-3/TRBV12-4
size: NA

CDR3: CASGTPLAGGTYNEQFF
J: TRBJ2-1
V: TRBV12-5
size: few

CDR3: CASSLETGRGNQPQHF
J: TRBJ1-5
V: TRBV11-2
size: NA

CDR3: CASNYGLAGLGTGELFF
J: TRBJ2-2
V: TRBV2
size: NA

CDR3: CASSEGGPGSTGANVLTF
J: TRBJ2-6
V: TRBV2
size: few